This T cell receptor beta chain was recorded in a study of blood T cells in healthy people across ages. It was with a sample-barcoded 5' primer and a J-beta primer mix that a second PCR of roughly 7 to 12 cycles was run. TCRdb re-called the 5' RACE reads through MiXCR, storing one row per CDR3 protein. This sample yields about 730,000 distinct CDR3 sequences, of which 35% to 45% are seen a single time; roughly 19% belongs to the top ten. Trimming pared 2 bases from V and 5 bases from J, leaving 15 bases between. Germline-derived CDR1 and CDR2 are MGHDK and SYGVNS. The CDR3 extends over 15 amino acids.

The chain employs TRBV25-1 and TRBJ2-5; the D gene is possibly TRBD1 (5 bases). The sequenced sample was blood. This TCR was recovered from a woman aged 60-75 years in good health. The CDR3 region is CASSEPGLDSETQYF. In DNA form, the CDR3 reads TGTGCCAGCAGTGAACCAGGGCTAGATAGTGAGACCCAGTACTTC.